Included here is one TCR beta chain sequence, with context. CDR3 length equals 15 residues. Germline V gene lookup returns CDR1 KGHSH and CDR2 LQKENI. V shed 3 bases, J shed 5 bases, and the junction held 7 bases outside the gene matches. Profiling relied on immunoSEQ multiplex PCR, and the TCRdb table lists in-frame clones only, not all of them. The profile shows roughly 500,000 clones, 75% to 85% of them singletons. This record belongs to a study of shared clonotypes between healthy human individuals. What was sequenced was PBMCs. The chain recombines TRBV18 with TRBJ2-7; 10 nucleotides match TRBD2. The clonotype was recovered from a woman in her forties in good health. Some clones in this sample may be carry-over from other donors' samples. Here the CDR3 reads CASSPGSGRTNEQYF. The CDR3 coding sequence is TGTGCCAGCTCACCTGGTAGCGGGAGGACCAACGAGCAGTACTTC.